The 11 T cell receptor beta chains given below trace back to one sample, sequenced in a study of read filtering for tumor transcriptome and immune sequencing. This library used roughly 400 ng RNA and molecular barcoded adaptors spanning alpha/delta and beta/gamma chains. Using its own MiXCR run on the reads, TCRdb lists one record per CDR3 protein. The table lists more than 70,000 distinct CDR3 sequences, about 22% of them singletons. The source material was a population of CD138-negative cells sorted from bone marrow. The receptors derive from a donor at least 40 years old with multiple myeloma.

Note on this clonotype: A read error may produce the germline difference seen at one junction end. This chain uses TRBV2 with TRBJ2-1; no reliable D call. CDR3 length: 13 residues. Germline V lookup: CDR1 SNHLY, CDR2 FYNNEI. The CDR3 coding sequence is TGTGCCAGCGGTGTCTCCCTTACCAATGGGCAGTTCTTC. Amino acids: CASGVSLTNGQFF. The variable domain in full, with the rest retrieved from reference TRBV2 and TRBJ2-1, is EPEVTQTPSHQVTQMGQEVILRCVPISNHLYFYWYRQILGQKVEFLVSFYNNEISEKSEIFDDQFSVERPDGSNFTLKIRSTKLEDSAMYFCASGVSLTNGQFFGPGTRLTVL.

Ten or more counts support this clonotype. The rearrangement links TRBV29-1 to TRBJ1-4; D gene unclear. CDR3 length: 12 residues. Germline-derived CDR1 and CDR2 are SQVTM and ANQGSEA. The V and J ends lost 4 bases and 8 bases respectively, with 11 bases between them. The chain's CDR3 is CSVGWSSEKLFF. CDR3 coding DNA: TGCAGCGTTGGGTGGAGTTCCGAAAAACTGTTTTTT.

This clonotype was counted a single time. This may be a read error: a much more frequent sequence differs by one nucleotide. The chain's CDR3 is CASSFHDAERYF. In DNA, the CDR3 is TGTGCCAGCAGTTTTCACGACGCTGAGCGGTACTTC. The chain uses TRBV12-3 or TRBV12-4 and TRBJ2-7; D is undetermined. The CDR3 sequence is 12 residues long.

Ten or more counts support this clonotype. The J gene is TRBJ1-2, the V gene TRBV5-1; no clear D gene. Germline V CDR1 and CDR2: SGHRS, YFSETQ. The CDR3 is 16 residues long. V was cut by 3 bases and J by 5 bases, with 20 bases left in between. CDR3 DNA sequence: TGCGCCAGCAGCTCTAGTCCCGGTCGGGCCGGTTATGGCTACACCTTC. Its protein product is CASSSSPGRAGYGYTF.

This clonotype was found a few times. The chain carries TRBV7-8 and TRBJ1-1, with D possibly TRBD1 on 5 matching bases. V was trimmed by 2 bases and J by 1 base, leaving 17 bases between them. The CDR3 runs 17 residues. Germline V CDR1 and CDR2: SGHVS, FQNEAQ. The CDR3 DNA reads as TGTGCCAGCAGCTTACACTGGTCAGGGCGCAGGAACACTGAAGCTTTCTTT. This codes for CASSLHWSGRRNTEAFF.

The chain has TRBV12-3 or TRBV12-4 and TRBJ1-5, with 11 bases fitting TRBD1. The CDR3 is 18 amino acids. V lost 4 bases and J lost 0; bases outside the gene matches: 8. The CDR3 sequence: CASSSGQGAADSNQPQHF. The CDR3 DNA reads as TGTGCCAGCAGTTCCGGACAGGGGGCTGCGGATAGCAATCAGCCCCAGCATTTT.

This clonotype was seen at least ten times. The gene calls are TRBV7-8 and TRBJ2-3; D tentatively fits TRBD1 or TRBD2 (7 bases each). Trimming pared 5 bases from V and 3 bases from J, leaving 18 bases between. Per the germline V gene, CDR1 is SGHVS and CDR2 is FQNEAQ. CDR3 length: 16 residues. In nucleotides, the CDR3 is TGTGCCAGCAGCCCAGGGGGGGGCCCCACAACAGATACGCAGTATTTT. Protein: CASSPGGGPTTDTQYF.

Relative to its sample, this clonotype is medium-sized. The chain carries TRBV6-5 and TRBJ1-1; D possibly corresponds to TRBD1 (5 bases). The V gene lost 6 bases and the J gene lost 4 bases, with 12 bases spanning the gap. This CDR3 comprises 13 residues. Germline-derived CDR1 and CDR2 are MNHEY and SVGAGI. CDR3 sequence reads: CASSQQGSTEAFF. CDR3 nucleotide sequence: TGTGCCAGCAGCCAGCAGGGCAGCACTGAAGCTTTCTTT.

Notes on this clonotype: Relative to the germline gene, one junction end is altered; a read error may explain this. The chain has TRBV7-6 and TRBJ1-2, with D unresolved. Germline V lookup: CDR1 SGHVS, CDR2 FNYEAQ. The CDR3 has 12 amino acids. In DNA form, the CDR3 reads TGTGCCAGCAGTTTAGGGAAGAACGGCTACACCTTC. This encodes CASSLGKNGYTF.

The chain has TRBV7-9 and TRBJ1-4; no reliable D call. The CDR3 has 13 residues. The germline V gene has CDR1 SEHNR and CDR2 FQNEAQ (reference sequence). V lost 10 bases and J 5 bases, leaving 14 bases between the germline ends. The CDR3 nucleotides read TGTGCCACCACCCGACGGCTCAATGAAAAACTGTTTTTT. It codes for CATTRRLNEKLFF.

Many counts were recorded for this clonotype. The genes are TRBV24-1 and TRBJ2-1, with 12 bases that match TRBD1. This CDR3 has 17 residues. V shed 4 bases, J shed 3 bases, and the junction held 6 bases outside the gene matches. Germline CDR1 and CDR2: KGHDR and SFDVKD. CDR3 sequence: CATSELGTGGRYNEQFF. The CDR3 nucleotides read TGTGCCACCAGTGAACTTGGGACAGGGGGCCGCTACAATGAGCAGTTCTTC.